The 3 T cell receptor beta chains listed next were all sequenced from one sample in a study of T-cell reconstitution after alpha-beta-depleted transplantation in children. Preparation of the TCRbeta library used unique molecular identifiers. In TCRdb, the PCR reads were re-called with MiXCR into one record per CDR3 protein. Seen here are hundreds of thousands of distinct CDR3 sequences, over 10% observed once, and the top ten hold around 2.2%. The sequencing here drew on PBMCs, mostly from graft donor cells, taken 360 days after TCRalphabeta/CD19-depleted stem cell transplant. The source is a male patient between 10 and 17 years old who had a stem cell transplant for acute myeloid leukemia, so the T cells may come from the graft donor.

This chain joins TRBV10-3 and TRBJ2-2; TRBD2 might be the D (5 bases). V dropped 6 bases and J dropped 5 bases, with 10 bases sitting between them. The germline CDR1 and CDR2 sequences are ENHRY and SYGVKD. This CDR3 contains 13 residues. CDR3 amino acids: CAISGGNTGELFF. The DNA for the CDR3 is TGTGCCATCAGCGGAGGCAATACCGGGGAGCTGTTTTTT.

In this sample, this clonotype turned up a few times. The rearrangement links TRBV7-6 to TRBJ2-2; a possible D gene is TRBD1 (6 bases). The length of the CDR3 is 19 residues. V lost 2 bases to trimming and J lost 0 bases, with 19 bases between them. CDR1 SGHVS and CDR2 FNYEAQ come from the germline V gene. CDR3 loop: CASSLIWLSTGSNTGELFF. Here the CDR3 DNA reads TGTGCCAGCAGCTTAATTTGGTTAAGTACAGGGTCGAACACCGGGGAGCTGTTTTTT.

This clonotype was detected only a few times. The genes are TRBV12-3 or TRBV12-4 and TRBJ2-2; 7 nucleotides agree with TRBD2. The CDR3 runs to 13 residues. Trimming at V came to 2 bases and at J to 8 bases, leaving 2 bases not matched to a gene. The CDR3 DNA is TGTGCCAGCAGTTTACTAGCGGTAGGGGAGCTGTTTTTT. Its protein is CASSLLAVGELFF.